The entry below describes one TCR beta chain. Its matching antigen is unknown. V shed 4 bases and J 0 bases; nucleotides not matched to a gene: 12. Germline lookup yields CDR1 MGHDK and CDR2 SYGVNS. This CDR3 comprises 17 residues. The data originate from a study of T cells in Graves' hyperthyroidism and ophthalmopathy. Regarding the study as a whole: A median 6.5 months before onset, the model predicted ophthalmopathy. Ophthalmopathy stood apart from stable hyperthyroidism in a 13 V-J model.

Regions amplified from RNA transcripts were the TCR beta CDR3 regions. HTBI primers were employed in a first-round RT-PCR of the TCR CDR3. Each CDR3 protein is one row after TCRdb ran MiXCR on the multiplex PCR reads. The data contain almost 600,000 distinct CDR3 sequences, about 43% of them singletons. Stable disease denoted Graves' hyperthyroidism without ophthalmopathy progression within 18 months. Pregnant or lactating patients were excluded, as were those with uncontrolled infection or other autoimmune disease. This receptor was obtained from a woman aged 18-29 years with Graves' hyperthyroidism. The chain employs TRBV25-1 and TRBJ2-7; TRBD2 matches at 7 bases. Sequencing used peripheral blood or thyroid tissue (not recorded which). CDR3 sequence (DNA): TGTGCCAGCAGTGCTATATGGATAGCGGGCGTCTCCTACGAGCAGTACTTC. This translates into CASSAIWIAGVSYEQYF.